Shown below are 2 T cell receptor beta chains from a single sample sequenced in a study of identical twins (TCRdb year 2016). The library was made by 5' RACE. The sequencer listed for this sample is Illumina HiSeq 2000. The public reads were quality trimmed at Q25 with fastp and then assembled into clones with MiXCR by TCRdb, keeping productive beta chains. One record per CDR3 amino acid sequence lists the most common genes and DNA. The sample table contains 450,000 or so distinct CDR3 sequences; only one count was recorded for 20% to 25% of them. The biggest ten clones account for roughly 2.8% of the sample. These same records also appear under a second study, on T cells expressing NK-cell markers.

Sequencing was done on a sample of CD4+ T cells sorted from blood. Receptors originate from a woman aged 18-29 years in good health.

The chain has TRBV7-2 and TRBJ1-1, with D perhaps TRBD1 (5 bases). The CDR3 is 17 residues long. V gave up 0 bases and J gave up 11 bases, with 25 bases separating them. Germline lookup yields CDR1 SGHTA and CDR2 FQGNSA. CDR3 in amino acids: CASSLAWPAQGNGGAFF. Here the CDR3 DNA reads TGTGCCAGCAGCTTAGCTTGGCCAGCTCAGGGAAACGGCGGGGCTTTCTTT.

The chain combines TRBV2 with TRBJ2-3, with D hard to call. The CDR3 contains 15 residues. The germline CDR1 and CDR2 sequences are SNHLY and FYNNEI. The V end lost 3 bases, the J end lost 1 base, and 11 bases lay between the germline ends. CDR3 nucleotides: TGTGCCAGCAGTGAGGTTACACCGGGCACAGATACGCAGTATTTT. Its translation is CASSEVTPGTDTQYF.